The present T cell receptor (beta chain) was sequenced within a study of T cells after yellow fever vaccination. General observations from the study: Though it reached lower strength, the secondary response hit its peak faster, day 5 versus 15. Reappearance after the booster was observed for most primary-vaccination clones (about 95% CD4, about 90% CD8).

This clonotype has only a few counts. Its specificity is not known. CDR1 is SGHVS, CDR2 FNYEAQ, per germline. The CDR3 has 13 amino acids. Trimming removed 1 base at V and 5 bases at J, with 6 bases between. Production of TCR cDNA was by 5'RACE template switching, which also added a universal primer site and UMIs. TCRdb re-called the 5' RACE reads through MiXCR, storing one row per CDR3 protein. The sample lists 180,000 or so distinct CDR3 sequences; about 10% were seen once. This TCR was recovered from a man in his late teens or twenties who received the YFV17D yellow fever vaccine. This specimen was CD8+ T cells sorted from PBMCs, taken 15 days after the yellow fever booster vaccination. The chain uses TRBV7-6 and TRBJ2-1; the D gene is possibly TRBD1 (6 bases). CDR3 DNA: TGTGCCAGCAGCTTAGGGGGGCACAATGAGCAGTTCTTC. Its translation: CASSLGGHNEQFF.